The clone carrying this TCR beta chain was observed a few times. Its antigen is unknown. RNA transcripts gave rise to amplified TCR beta CDR3 regions. HTBI primers were employed in a first-round RT-PCR of the TCR CDR3. One entry per CDR3 protein, called by TCRdb with MiXCR from the multiplex PCR reads. The sample includes under 400,000 distinct CDR3 sequences, approximately 15% seen only once; the top ten take more than 9.5%. Looked up from germline, CDR1 is SGHAT and CDR2 is FQNNGV. Deletions cut 4 bases from V and 13 bases from J, with 16 bases between. This CDR3 is 12 amino acids long. These data originate in a study of T cells in Graves' hyperthyroidism and ophthalmopathy. Study-wide results and limits: Ophthalmopathy and stable hyperthyroidism were told apart by a 13 V-J model.

The receptor was isolated from a woman between 55 and 75 years old with Graves' hyperthyroidism. The sample was blood. The genes are TRBV11-2 and TRBJ1-1; no clear D. The CDR3 DNA is TGTGCCAGCAGCTACTCCTCGGGTCCGGGTTTCTTT. Amino acid sequence: CASSYSSGPGFF.